This T cell receptor beta chain emerged from a study of TIL therapy for anti-PD-1-resistant metastatic lung cancer. Findings of the study overall: This highly selected cohort may not generalize to typical lung cancer patients.

This was the immunoSEQ v3 assay. Some clones are missing from TCRdb's copy, which holds only in-frame ones; the method was immunoSEQ multiplex PCR. The sample has about 60,000 clones; 69% are singletons. V lost 7 bases and J lost 2; bases outside the gene matches: 9. The CDR3 loop spans 15 amino acids. Germline-derived CDR1 and CDR2 are MNHNS and SASEGT. For this clone: Its specificity is not known.

This sample's time point: pre-treatment sample, taken before nivolumab and TIL therapy. Enrollment ran from late 2017 to early 2020. The sample here was blood, taken at baseline. This TCR came from a person between 30 and 79 years old with non-small cell lung cancer. The rearrangement uses TRBV6-1 and TRBJ2-7; 9 bases are shared with TRBD1. CDR3 nucleotides: TGTGCCAGCAAAAGATCGGGACAGGGAACCTACGAGCAGTACTTC. It yields the protein CASKRSGQGTYEQYF.